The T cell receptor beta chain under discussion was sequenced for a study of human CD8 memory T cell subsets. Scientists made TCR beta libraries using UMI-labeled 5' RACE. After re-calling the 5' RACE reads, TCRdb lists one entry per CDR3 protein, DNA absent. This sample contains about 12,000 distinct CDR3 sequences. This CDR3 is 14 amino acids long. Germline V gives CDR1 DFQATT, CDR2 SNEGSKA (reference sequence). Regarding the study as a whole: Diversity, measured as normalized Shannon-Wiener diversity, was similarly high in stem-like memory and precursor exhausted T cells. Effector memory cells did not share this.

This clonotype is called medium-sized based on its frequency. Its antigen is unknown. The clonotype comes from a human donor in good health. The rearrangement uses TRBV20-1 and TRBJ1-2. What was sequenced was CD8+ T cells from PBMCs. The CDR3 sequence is CSARSSDLNYGYTF.